This is a list of T cell receptor beta chains from one sample in a study of OX40 agonist ivuxolimab in advanced cancers. TCRdb's copy holds only in-frame clones and misses some; the assay was immunoSEQ multiplex PCR. The sample contains about 62,000 clones, about 92% of which appear only once. The specimen comprised CD4+ or CD8+ T cells sorted from blood, sampled in a trial of the OX40 agonist ivuxolimab. These receptors were obtained from an adult with an advanced solid tumor such as melanoma, head and neck, liver or kidney cancer. CDR3s include the opening cysteine and the closing phenylalanine or tryptophan. D genes are given only for firm matches. The listing skips clone size in some rows; elsewhere it reads once, few, many or a size class.

j_gene,d_gene,v_gene,abundance,CDR3nt,CDR3aa
TRBJ2-5,NA,TRBV6-1,NA,TGTGCCAGCAGTATGAGGAGACAAGAGACCCAGTACTTC,CASSMRRQETQYF
TRBJ2-5,NA,TRBV5-1,NA,TGCGCCAGCAGCTTTTCAGGGAAGTCGCAAGAGACCCAGTACTTC,CASSFSGKSQETQYF
TRBJ2-5,TRBD1,TRBV11-2,NA,TGTGCCAGCAGCCCCGGACAGGGGGAAGAGACCCAGTACTTC,CASSPGQGEETQYF
TRBJ1-5,TRBD1,TRBV19,NA,TGTGCCAGTAGTCTTTCCGGGACAGGGAACAATCAGCCCCAGCATTTT,CASSLSGTGNNQPQHF
TRBJ2-3,NA,TRBV18,NA,TGTGCCAGCTCTCTTACGGACTCCACAGATACGCAGTATTTT,CASSLTDSTDTQYF
TRBJ2-1,TRBD1,TRBV7-9,NA,TGTGCCAGCAGCTTGTCTCCCACAGGGGCGGGCAATGAGCAGTTCTTC,CASSLSPTGAGNEQFF
TRBJ1-5,NA,TRBV9,once,TGTGCCAGCAGCTTCGACGGGGATCAGCCCCAGCATTTT,CASSFDGDQPQHF
TRBJ2-2,NA,TRBV18,NA,TGTGCCAGCTCACCGAATGGCCCCGCGAACACCGGGGAGCTGTTTTTT,CASSPNGPANTGELFF
TRBJ1-1,NA,TRBV11-2,NA,TGTGCCAGCAGCTTAGATGGAGATGTTGCTTTCTTT,CASSLDGDVAFF
TRBJ2-6,TRBD2,TRBV4-1,NA,TGCGCCAGCAGCCATGTTAAGGGACTAGCTCTGGGTGCTGGGGCCAACGTCCTGACTTTC,CASSHVKGLALGAGANVLTF
TRBJ1-4,TRBD1,TRBV19,once,TGTGCCAGTAGTATAAACAGGGGGAATGAAAAACTGTTTTTT,CASSINRGNEKLFF
TRBJ1-1,NA,TRBV6-5,NA,TGTGCCAGCAGTTACGGTACAGGATTCACTGAAGCTTTCTTT,CASSYGTGFTEAFF
TRBJ2-5,TRBD1,TRBV5-1,NA,TGCGCCAGCAGCCAGGGACAGGGATTTTTTAAGACCCAGTACTTC,CASSQGQGFFKTQYF
TRBJ1-2,TRBD1,TRBV5-1,NA,TGCGCCAGCAGCTTGGTCGGGACAGGGGTACACTATGGCTACACCTTC,CASSLVGTGVHYGYTF
TRBJ1-2,TRBD1,TRBV23-1,NA,TGCGCCAGCAGTCAGACCCCGCCCCCGCCGGGACAGGGAGACGACTACACCTTC,CASSQTPPPPGQGDDYTF
TRBJ1-4,NA,TRBV7-6,NA,TGTGCCAGCAGCTTAGGGGTTCCCGCAACTAATGAAAAACTGTTTTTT,CASSLGVPATNEKLFF